These T cell receptor beta chains were read from a single sample in a study of PD-L1 blockade in urothelial cancer. The method was immunoSEQ multiplex PCR; TCRdb's version includes in-frame clones alone and lacks a portion of them. The table records 90,000 to 120,000 clones, about 91% of them present only once. Specimen: PBMCs, collected around atezolizumab (anti-PD-L1) treatment. The source of these receptors is a woman at least 80 years old with urothelial cancer. Each CDR3 is given with its conserved first and last residue. Fields, in order: CDR3 length, clone size, J gene, D gene, V gene, CDR3 DNA, CDR3 protein. D genes are given only for firm matches. Part of the rows lack a size; the others show once, few, many or a class for expanded clones.

13 once TRBJ1-1 - TRBV19 TGTGCCAGTAAGGGATCCTACAGGGCTGAAGCTTTCTTT CASKGSYRAEAFF
14 - TRBJ1-2 - TRBV27 TGTGCCAGCAGAAGACCCGGGGGTGGCTATGGCTACACCTTC CASRRPGGGYGYTF
16 - TRBJ2-2 - TRBV9 TGTGCCAGCAGCCATGTGGACAGACCTAACACCGGGGAGCTGTTTTTT CASSHVDRPNTGELFF
16 many TRBJ2-7 TRBD2 TRBV11-2 TGTGCCAGCAGCACATCGACTAGCGGGAGGAGGTACGAGCAGTACTTC CASSTSTSGRRYEQYF
15 once TRBJ1-3 - TRBV4-1 TGCGCCAGCAGCCAATGGGGGACATCTGGAAACACCATATATTTT CASSQWGTSGNTIYF
15 - TRBJ1-2 - TRBV28 TGTGCCAGCAGTCTCAACCGCCGGGGGGGGTATGGCTACACCTTC CASSLNRRGGYGYTF
10 - TRBJ2-1 - TRBV20-1 TGCAGCGGGCAGGAGGATGAGCAGTTCTTC CSGQEDEQFF
17 once TRBJ1-4 TRBD1 TRBV4-1 TGCGCCAGCAGCCTATGGACAGGGGATGCAACTAATGAAAAACTGTTTTTT CASSLWTGDATNEKLFF
14 few TRBJ2-7 - TRBV9 TGTGCCAGCAGCGTGGACCCCGGGGGCTACGAGCAGTACTTC CASSVDPGGYEQYF
16 - TRBJ2-3 TRBD2 TRBV10-1 TGCGCCAGCAACCCGGGACTAGCGGGAACTACAGATACGCAGTATTTT CASNPGLAGTTDTQYF
16 - TRBJ2-3 TRBD1 TRBV7-9 TGTGCCAGCAGCTTAGGAGACAGGGGCAGCACAGATACGCAGTATTTT CASSLGDRGSTDTQYF
12 few TRBJ2-7 - TRBV5-1 TGCGCCAGCAGCGGAGACAGCTACGAGCAGTACTTC CASSGDSYEQYF
15 - TRBJ2-2 - TRBV5-1 TGCGCCAGCAGCTTGGCGTTTGGAGCAACCGGGGAGCTGTTTTTT CASSLAFGATGELFF
14 few TRBJ1-4 - TRBV2 TGTGCCAGCAAACGTATAGCAACTAATGAAAAACTGTTTTTT CASKRIATNEKLFF
16 - TRBJ1-4 TRBD1 TRBV19 TGTGCCAGTAGTACGACAGGGAGAGCAACTAATGAAAAACTGTTTTTT CASSTTGRATNEKLFF
14 - TRBJ2-2 - TRBV10-3 TGTGCCATCAGTGAGTCTAGTAGCACCGGGGAGCTGTTTTTT CAISESSSTGELFF
14 few TRBJ1-2 - TRBV6-6 TGTGCCAGCAGTTATGACCGACCCGGGGATGGCTACACCTTC CASSYDRPGDGYTF
13 - TRBJ2-3 - TRBV5-1 TGCGCGAGCAATAGCAGGGTCACAGATACGCAGTATTTT CASNSRVTDTQYF
16 - TRBJ1-5 TRBD1 TRBV7-2 TGTGCCAGCAGCCCCCCGGGACAGACGATCAATCAGCCCCAGCATTTT CASSPPGQTINQPQHF
16 - TRBJ2-7 TRBD2 TRBV9 TGTGCCAGCAGCCTCTCGTCGGCGGGAGGGTCCTACGAGCAGTACTTC CASSLSSAGGSYEQYF
16 - TRBJ1-3 TRBD1 TRBV4-1 TGCGCCAGCGCCTCAATCCCCGGGACAGGGGTGCACACCATATATTTT CASASIPGTGVHTIYF
13 - TRBJ2-5 - TRBV25-1 TGTGCCAGCACTCAGATAACGGGGGAGACCCAGTACTTC CASTQITGETQYF
14 once TRBJ1-1 - TRBV5-6 TGTGCCAGCAGCCATTTGTACGGAGACACTGAAGCTTTCTTT CASSHLYGDTEAFF
16 once TRBJ2-3 TRBD2 TRBV5-4 TGTGCCAGCAGCTTGGGGTTAGCGGGAGGGGCAGATACGCAGTATTTT CASSLGLAGGADTQYF
14 - TRBJ2-7 TRBD2 TRBV12-5 TGTGCTAGTGCCCCGGGGGGGAGGCCCTACGAGCAGTACTTC CASAPGGRPYEQYF